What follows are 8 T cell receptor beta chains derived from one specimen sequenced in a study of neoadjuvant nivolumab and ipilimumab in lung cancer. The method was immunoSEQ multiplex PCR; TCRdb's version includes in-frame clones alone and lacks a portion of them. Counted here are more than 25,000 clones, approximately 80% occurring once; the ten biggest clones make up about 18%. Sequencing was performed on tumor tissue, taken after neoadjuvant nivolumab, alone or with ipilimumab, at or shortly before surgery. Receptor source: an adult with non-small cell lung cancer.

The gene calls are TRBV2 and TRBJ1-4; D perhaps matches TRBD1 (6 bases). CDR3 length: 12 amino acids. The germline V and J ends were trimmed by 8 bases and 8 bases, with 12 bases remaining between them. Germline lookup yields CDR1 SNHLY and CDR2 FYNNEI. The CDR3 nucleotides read TGTGCCAGCGGGGGCGGGAGGGAAAAACTGTTTTTT. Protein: CASGGGREKLFF.

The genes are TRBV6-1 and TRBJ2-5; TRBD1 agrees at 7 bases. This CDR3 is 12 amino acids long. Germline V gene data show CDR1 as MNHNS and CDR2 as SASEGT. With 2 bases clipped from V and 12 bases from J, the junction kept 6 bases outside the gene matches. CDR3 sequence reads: CASSELGGVEYF. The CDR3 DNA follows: TGTGCCAGCAGTGAACTAGGGGGCGTTGAGTACTTC.

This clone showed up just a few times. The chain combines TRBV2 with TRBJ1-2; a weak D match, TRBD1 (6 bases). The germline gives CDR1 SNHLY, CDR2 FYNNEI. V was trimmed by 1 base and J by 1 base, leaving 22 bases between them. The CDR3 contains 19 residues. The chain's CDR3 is CASSEGLRGGNLNNYGYTF. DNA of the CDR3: TGTGCCAGCAGTGAAGGGCTAAGGGGGGGAAACCTCAATAACTATGGCTACACCTTC.

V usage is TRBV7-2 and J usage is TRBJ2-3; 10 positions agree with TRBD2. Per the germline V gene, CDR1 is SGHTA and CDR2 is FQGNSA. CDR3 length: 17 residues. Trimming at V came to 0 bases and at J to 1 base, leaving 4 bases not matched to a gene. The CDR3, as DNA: TGTGCCAGCAGCTTAGCACCTCTAGCGGGGGGCACAGATACGCAGTATTTT. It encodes CASSLAPLAGGTDTQYF.

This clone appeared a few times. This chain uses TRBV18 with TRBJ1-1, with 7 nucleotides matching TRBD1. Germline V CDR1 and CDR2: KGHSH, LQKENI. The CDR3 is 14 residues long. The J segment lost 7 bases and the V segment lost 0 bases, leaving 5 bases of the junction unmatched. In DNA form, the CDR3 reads TGTGCCAGCTCACCACCCCTCACAGGGGATGAAGCTTTCTTT. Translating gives CASSPPLTGDEAFF.

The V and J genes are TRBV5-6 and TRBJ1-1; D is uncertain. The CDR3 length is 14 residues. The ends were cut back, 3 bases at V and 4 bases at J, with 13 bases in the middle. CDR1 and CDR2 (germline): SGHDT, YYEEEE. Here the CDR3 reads CASSSVGRLTEAFF. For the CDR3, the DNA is TGTGCCAGCAGCTCGGTTGGAAGGCTCACTGAAGCTTTCTTT.

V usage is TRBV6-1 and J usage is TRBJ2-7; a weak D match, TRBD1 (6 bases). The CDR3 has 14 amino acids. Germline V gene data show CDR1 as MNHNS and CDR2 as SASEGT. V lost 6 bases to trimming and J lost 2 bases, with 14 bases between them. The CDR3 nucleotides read TGTGCCAGCAGAACAGACAGGCCCCCCTACGAGCAGTACTTC. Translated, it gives CASRTDRPPYEQYF.

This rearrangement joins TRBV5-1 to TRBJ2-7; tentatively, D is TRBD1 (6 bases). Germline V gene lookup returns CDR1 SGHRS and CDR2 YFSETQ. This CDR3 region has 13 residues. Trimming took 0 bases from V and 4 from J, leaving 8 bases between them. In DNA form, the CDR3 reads TGCGCCAGCAGCTTGGACAGGGCATACGAGCAGTACTTC. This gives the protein CASSLDRAYEQYF. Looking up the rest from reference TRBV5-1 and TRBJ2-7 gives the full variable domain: KAGVTQTPRYLIKTRGQQVTLSCSPISGHRSVSWYQQTPGQGLQFLFEYFSETQRNKGNFPGRFSGRQFSNSRSEMNVSTLELGDSALYLCASSLDRAYEQYFGPGTRLTVT.